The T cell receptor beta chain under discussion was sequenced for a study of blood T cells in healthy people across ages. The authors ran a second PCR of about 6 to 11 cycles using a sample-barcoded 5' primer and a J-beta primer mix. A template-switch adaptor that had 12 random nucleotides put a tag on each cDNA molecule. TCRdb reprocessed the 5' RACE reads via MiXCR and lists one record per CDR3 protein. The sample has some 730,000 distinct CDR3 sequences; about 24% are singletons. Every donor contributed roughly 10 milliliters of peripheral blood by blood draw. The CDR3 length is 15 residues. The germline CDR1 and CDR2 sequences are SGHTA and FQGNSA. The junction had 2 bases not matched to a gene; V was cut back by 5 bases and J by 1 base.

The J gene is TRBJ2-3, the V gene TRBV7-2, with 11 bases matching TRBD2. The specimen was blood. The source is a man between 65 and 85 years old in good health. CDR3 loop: CASSRSGRGTDTQYF. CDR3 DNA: TGTGCCAGCAGCCGTAGCGGGAGGGGCACAGATACGCAGTATTTT.